Following are 14 T cell receptor beta chains from one sample sequenced in a study of blood T cell repertoires in COVID-19. Measured with immunoSEQ multiplex PCR; TCRdb has only the in-frame clones, and not every one. The sample lists roughly 320,000 clones, more than 85% occurring once. Sequencing was done on a sample of PBMCs or T cells enriched from blood (not recorded which). Every receptor here comes from a woman aged 25-40 years who had been exposed to COVID-19.

The chain has TRBV7-3 and TRBJ2-7, with 10 bases identical to TRBD2. Unmatched junction bases numbered 7, after V lost 3 bases and J lost 5 bases. The CDR3 length is 15 residues. CDR1 SGHTA and CDR2 FQGTGA come from the germline V gene. CDR3 amino acids: CASSLAGTSVHEQYF. DNA for the CDR3: TGTGCCAGCAGCTTGGCCGGGACTAGCGTTCACGAGCAGTACTTC.

This clone has just a few counts. The V gene is TRBV7-9, the J gene TRBJ1-4; tentative D call: TRBD1 (6 bases). This CDR3 has 14 amino acids. Deletions cut 4 bases from V and 1 base from J, with 7 bases between. CDR1 is SEHNR, CDR2 FQNEAQ, per germline (reference sequence). For the CDR3, the DNA is TGTGCCAGCAGCTGGGACATAACTAATGAAAAACTGTTTTTT. Protein product: CASSWDITNEKLFF.

The V call is TRBV7-9, the J call TRBJ2-1; TRBD1 matches at 7 bases. J lost 16 bases, V lost 7 bases, and 10 bases had no gene match. CDR3 length: 11 amino acids. Germline V CDR1 and CDR2: SEHNR, FQNEAQ (reference sequence). This CDR3 is CASNDRVGEFF. CDR3 DNA: TGTGCCAGCAACGACAGGGTGGGGGAATTCTTC.

The chain links TRBV10-3 to TRBJ2-3; TRBD2 is a possible D gene (5 bases). The CDR3 totals 17 residues. Trimming took 0 bases from V and 2 from J, leaving 15 bases between them. Germline CDR1 is ENHRY and CDR2 is SYGVKD. This CDR3 reads CAISESLEETVTDTQYF. As DNA, the CDR3 is TGTGCCATCAGTGAGTCACTAGAGGAGACGGTCACAGATACGCAGTATTTT.

The V gene is TRBV27, the J gene TRBJ2-7; TRBD1 agrees at 9 bases. Trimming cost V 9 bases and J 6 bases; bases outside gene matches: 15. CDR1 and CDR2 from the germline V gene are MNHEY and SMNVEV (reference sequence). This CDR3 comprises 15 residues. The CDR3 protein is CASSRAGTGSAEQYF. The CDR3 DNA reads as TGTGCCAGTTCCCGGGCCGGGACAGGGAGCGCCGAGCAGTACTTC.

J is TRBJ1-1 and V is TRBV6-2 or TRBV6-3; D uncertain. Trimming removed 2 bases at V and 0 bases at J, with 7 bases between. Germline V CDR1 and CDR2: MNHEY, SVGEGT. The CDR3 sequence is 14 residues long. CDR3: CASSYDTVNTEAFF. The CDR3 DNA sequence: TGTGCCAGCAGTTACGACACAGTGAACACTGAAGCTTTCTTT.

The chain links TRBV7-3 to TRBJ2-3; 7 bases are a match to TRBD2. Per the germline V gene, CDR1 is SGHTA and CDR2 is FQGTGA. There are 14 residues in the CDR3. V gave up 1 base and J gave up 4 bases; unmatched junction bases: 2. For the CDR3, the DNA is TGTGCCAGCAGCTTAAGCGGGGGATCAGATACGCAGTATTTT. Protein: CASSLSGGSDTQYF.

This chain joins TRBV5-1 and TRBJ2-1; D is perhaps TRBD2 (6 bases). The CDR3 consists of 17 residues. The V gene lost 1 base and the J gene lost 5 bases, with 19 bases spanning the gap. In germline, CDR1 is SGHRS, CDR2 YFSETQ. CDR3 nucleotide sequence: TGCGCCAGCAGCTTGCAAGGTCTAGCGACATGGGACAATGAGCAGTTCTTC. Translating gives CASSLQGLATWDNEQFF.

Comments on this clone: Other nucleotide sequences in the sample specify the same CDR3. The chain recombines TRBV9 with TRBJ1-6; D not resolved. V was pared by 0 bases and J by 7 bases, with 8 bases between. CDR1 is SGDLS, CDR2 YYNGEE, per germline. The CDR3 loop spans 14 amino acids. The CDR3 DNA reads as TGTGCCAGCAGCGTAGGAGGGTTAAATTCACCCCTCCACTTT. Protein product: CASSVGGLNSPLHF.

This chain joins TRBV7-2 and TRBJ2-3, with D uncertain. Germline CDR1 is SGHTA and CDR2 is FQGNSA. Trimming pared 5 bases from V and 0 bases from J, leaving 6 bases between. This CDR3 is built from 13 residues. The CDR3 sequence is CASSAASTDTQYF. The CDR3 coding sequence is TGTGCCAGCAGCGCGGCTAGCACAGATACGCAGTATTTT.

The chain employs TRBV4-1 and TRBJ2-3; TRBD2 matches at 12 bases. Germline V gives CDR1 MGHRA, CDR2 YSYEKL. V dropped 1 base and J dropped 6; count of bases not matched to a gene: 8. The CDR3 length is 17 residues. The CDR3: CASSQGLAGGPGDTQYF. CDR3 nucleotides: TGCGCCAGCAGCCAAGGCCTAGCGGGGGGGCCAGGCGATACGCAGTATTTT.

The J gene is TRBJ2-7, the V gene TRBV3-1 (or the pseudogene TRBV3-2), with no clear D. Germline assignment: CDR1 LGHDT and CDR2 YNNKEL (reference sequence). V lost 0 bases, J lost 0 bases, and 12 bases lay in between. CDR3 size: 16 residues. CDR3 coding DNA: TGTGCCAGCAGCCAAGATTTAAGCCGGAGCTCCTACGAGCAGTACTTC. As protein: CASSQDLSRSSYEQYF.

This chain joins TRBV19 and TRBJ1-2; 10 nucleotides agree with TRBD1. Looked up from germline, CDR1 is LNHDA and CDR2 is SQIVND (reference sequence). With 5 bases clipped from V and 7 bases from J, the junction kept 4 bases outside the gene matches. The CDR3 covers 13 residues. The CDR3 here is CASSPRTGGGYTF. In DNA, the CDR3 is TGTGCCAGTAGTCCTCGGACAGGGGGTGGCTACACCTTC.

In DNA, the CDR3 is TGTGCCAGCAGCCCAAACTCCGGGACAGCGAACACTGAAGCTTTCTTT. The encoded protein is CASSPNSGTANTEAFF. V is TRBV7-8 and J is TRBJ1-1; TRBD1 matches 7 bases. Germline trimming cut 5 bases from V and 1 base from J; bases unmatched to any gene: 10. The CDR3 covers 16 residues. CDR1 is SGHVS, CDR2 FQNEAQ, per germline.